Below, 23 T cell receptor beta chains from the same sample are listed, as sequenced in a study of beta chain features in type 1 diabetes. Reverse transcribing all isolated RNA meant expressed TCRB transcripts were sequenced. Assay: immunoSEQ multiplex PCR; the TCRdb copy retains only in-frame clones and omits some. The sample gives over 300,000 clones, less than 10% of which show up once; more than 0.4% is in the top ten. The specimen sequenced was central memory CD4+ T cells from blood. The source is a woman younger than 35 in good health.

This clone was detected a few times. V gene TRBV9 combines with J gene TRBJ1-1; D remains ambiguous. In germline, CDR1 is SGDLS, CDR2 YYNGEE. There are 14 residues in the CDR3. V lost 4 bases, J lost 1 base, and 11 bases lay in between. As DNA, the CDR3 is TGTGCCAGCAGCCCTGTGGGCGGGAACACTGAAGCTTTCTTT. Amino acid sequence: CASSPVGGNTEAFF.

The chain links TRBV11-2 to TRBJ1-1, with TRBD1 matching over 7 bases. CDR3 length: 14 residues. V was pared by 6 bases and J by 3 bases, with 7 bases of the junction left unmatched. Germline V gene sequence: CDR1 SGHAT, CDR2 FQNNGV. The CDR3 DNA follows: TGTGCCAGCAGACAGGACAGGCATTACACTGAAGCTTTCTTT. This sequence encodes CASRQDRHYTEAFF.

There are a few counts of this clone. The chain links TRBV29-1 to TRBJ1-3; no definite D call. Germline-derived CDR1 and CDR2 are SQVTM and ANQGSEA. The CDR3 is made up of 11 amino acids. The germline V and J ends were trimmed by 6 bases and 3 bases, with 6 bases remaining between them. The CDR3 DNA reads as TGCAGCGTGGGGTATGGAAACACCATATATTTT. It encodes CSVGYGNTIYF.

This chain links TRBV28 with TRBJ2-7, with TRBD2 identical over 11 bases. The germline gives CDR1 MDHEN, CDR2 SYDVKM. V trimming: 7 bases; J trimming: 2 bases; junction bases outside the gene matches: 10. The CDR3 is 16 residues long. CDR3 nucleotides: TGTGCCAGCATGGAATTTAGCGGGAGGGCCCCCTACGAGCAGTACTTC. It yields the protein CASMEFSGRAPYEQYF.

This clone came up many times. V and J are TRBV28 and TRBJ1-4; tentative D call: TRBD1 (6 bases). Between the trimmed V and J ends, which lost 4 bases and 7 bases, there was a span of 13 bases. Germline lookup yields CDR1 MDHEN and CDR2 SYDVKM. CDR3 length: 14 amino acids. CDR3 in DNA: TGTGCCAGCAGTTCCGGGACATCCGGTGAAAAACTGTTTTTT. As protein: CASSSGTSGEKLFF.

This clone was seen a few times. Within the sample, other DNA sequences also encode this same CDR3. The chain joins TRBV7-6 to TRBJ2-5; 7 nucleotides agree with TRBD2. This CDR3 is built from 14 residues. CDR1 SGHVS and CDR2 FNYEAQ come from the germline V gene. The V and J ends lost 0 bases and 4 bases, in that order; junction bases with no gene match: 2. Here the CDR3 reads CASSLAGGRETQYF. CDR3 DNA sequence: TGTGCCAGCAGCTTAGCGGGAGGGCGAGAGACCCAGTACTTC.

This chain joins TRBV6-6 and TRBJ1-2; possibly TRBD1 for D (6 bases). This CDR3 spans 13 amino acids. Per germline, CDR1 MNHNY and CDR2 SVGAGI (reference sequence). Trimming removed 6 bases from V and 2 bases from J, with 10 bases in between. The CDR3 region has the DNA TGTGCCAGCAGATTCGGACAGAACTATGGCTACACCTTC. Its translation is CASRFGQNYGYTF.

This clone was seen a handful of times. The genes are TRBV27 and TRBJ2-3; 8 bases fit TRBD1. The CDR3 is 13 residues long. With 10 bases clipped from V and 6 bases from J, the junction kept 9 bases outside the gene matches. The germline gives CDR1 MNHEY, CDR2 SMNVEV (reference sequence). CDR3 DNA sequence: TGTGCCACACGGAAGCAGGGGGCTGATACGCAGTATTTT. This codes for CATRKQGADTQYF.

This clone was detected only a few times. This rearrangement joins TRBV11-2 to TRBJ2-7, with a weak D call TRBD1 (5 bases). The CDR3 loop spans 13 amino acids. V was trimmed by 6 bases and J by 6 bases, leaving 15 bases between them. Per the germline V gene, CDR1 is SGHAT and CDR2 is FQNNGV. The CDR3 loop reads CASSRSLQGEQYF. The CDR3 DNA reads TGTGCCAGCAGTCGTTCACTCCAGGGCGAGCAGTACTTC.

The chain couples TRBV29-1 to TRBJ2-3; D is possibly TRBD1 (6 bases). The germline V and J ends were trimmed by 4 bases and 4 bases, with 18 bases remaining between them. The CDR3 consists of 15 residues. CDR1 and CDR2 from the germline V gene are SQVTM and ANQGSEA. As DNA, the CDR3 is TGCAGCGTTGTAGGGGGAGCAGGGAGCGCAGATACGCAGTATTTT. Translated: CSVVGGAGSADTQYF.

This clone appeared a few times. This chain joins TRBV7-8 and TRBJ2-1; 9 positions match TRBD1. This CDR3 is built from 16 residues. Germline V CDR1 and CDR2: SGHVS, FQNEAQ. V was clipped by 5 bases and J by 0 bases; unmatched bases: 5. CDR3 in amino acids: CASSVRQGDSYNEQFF. The CDR3 DNA follows: TGTGCCAGCAGCGTTCGACAGGGGGACTCCTACAATGAGCAGTTCTTC.

This clone has only a few counts. The chain has TRBV11-2 and TRBJ2-1; 16 bases align to TRBD2. In germline, CDR1 is SGHAT, CDR2 FQNNGV. The CDR3 is 18 amino acids. V lost 4 bases and J lost 6; bases outside the gene matches: 9. CDR3 DNA sequence: TGTGCCAGCAGCTCTCCGGGACTAGCGGGAGGGCTCCCCAATGAGCAGTTCTTC. Its translation: CASSSPGLAGGLPNEQFF.

The CDR3, as DNA: TGTGCCAGCAGTACTCCAGGATCCGTTCAGCCCCAGCATTTT. It codes for CASSTPGSVQPQHF. The chain links TRBV6-6 to TRBJ1-5; D is ambiguous. Germline values: CDR1 MNHNY, CDR2 SVGAGI (reference sequence). V lost 5 bases and J lost 6, with 14 bases in between. The CDR3 spans 14 residues.

This chain links TRBV5-4 with TRBJ2-5, with no clear D. CDR3 length equals 14 residues. Looked up from germline, CDR1 is SGHNT and CDR2 is YYREEE (reference sequence). The ends were cut back, 0 bases at V and 5 bases at J, with 11 bases in the middle. CDR3 region: CASSLGRLGETQYF. For the CDR3, the DNA is TGTGCCAGCAGCTTGGGCCGATTAGGGGAGACCCAGTACTTC.

The rearrangement joins TRBV9 to TRBJ2-3, with D maybe TRBD1 (5 bases). There are 14 residues in the CDR3. V gave up 0 bases and J gave up 3 bases, with 8 bases separating them. Per germline, CDR1 SGDLS and CDR2 YYNGEE. The CDR3 region is CASSVAAGTDTQYF. The CDR3 coding sequence is TGTGCCAGCAGCGTAGCAGCAGGGACAGATACGCAGTATTTT.

In this sample, this clone turned up many times. The chain uses TRBV7-8 and TRBJ2-2; 8 positions agree with TRBD1. The J segment lost 3 bases and the V segment lost 5 bases, leaving 8 bases of the junction unmatched. Germline lookup yields CDR1 SGHVS and CDR2 FQNEAQ. The CDR3 is made up of 16 amino acids. The CDR3 region is CASSADRGYYTGELFF. CDR3 bases: TGTGCCAGCAGCGCAGACAGGGGTTACTACACCGGGGAGCTGTTTTTT. Variable domain in full (rest from reference TRBV7-8 and TRBJ2-2): GAGVSQSPRYKVAKRGQDVALRCDPISGHVSLFWYQQALGQGPEFLTYFQNEAQLDKSGLPSDRFFAERPEGSVSTLKIQRTQQEDSAVYLCASSADRGYYTGELFFGEGSRLTVL.

This clone was seen more than once but under ten times. The chain recombines TRBV18 with TRBJ1-1; D is undetermined. CDR3 length equals 13 residues. CDR1 and CDR2 from the germline V gene are KGHSH and LQKENI. Trimming cost V 2 bases and J 8 bases, with 12 bases left between them. The CDR3 bases are TGTGCCAGCTCACCAGGGATTGCGACAGAAGCTTTCTTT. Encoded protein: CASSPGIATEAFF.

This clone was seen only a few times. The CDR3 spells CASSYSSIFISSEQFF. As DNA, the CDR3 is TGTGCCAGCAGTTACTCGTCTATTTTTATTTCCAGTGAGCAGTTCTTC. This chain links TRBV6-5 with TRBJ2-1; D is undetermined. The CDR3 has 16 amino acids. The V and J ends lost 0 bases and 9 bases respectively, with 18 bases between them. Germline V gene data show CDR1 as MNHEY and CDR2 as SVGAGI.

This clone was observed a handful of times. The chain uses TRBV20-1 and TRBJ1-2; D gene ambiguous. In germline, CDR1 is DFQATT, CDR2 SNEGSKA (reference sequence). V was shortened by 5 bases and J by 4 bases, with 8 bases between the two germline ends. The CDR3 runs 11 residues. The CDR3 DNA sequence: TGCAGTGCTCTGTCTGCCTATGGCTACACCTTC. Protein sequence: CSALSAYGYTF.

J is TRBJ1-2 and V is TRBV6-5; D remains ambiguous. CDR3 size: 13 residues. The V and J ends lost 7 bases and 2 bases respectively, with 11 bases between them. The germline V gene has CDR1 MNHEY and CDR2 SVGAGI. CDR3 coding DNA: TGTGCCAGCACCCCCGGGCTAAACTATGGCTACACCTTC. Translation: CASTPGLNYGYTF.

This clone turned up a few times. The V and J genes are TRBV29-1 and TRBJ2-7; 10 positions agree with TRBD1. V was clipped by 5 bases and J by 4 bases; unmatched bases: 20. Germline-derived CDR1 and CDR2 are SQVTM and ANQGSEA. This CDR3 comprises 18 residues. CDR3 region: CSVKWPGTGALYNYEQYF. In DNA, the CDR3 is TGCAGCGTTAAATGGCCTGGGACAGGGGCTTTATACAATTACGAGCAGTACTTC.

This clone appeared many times. The CDR3 sequence is CASSQDMGYNEQFF. The DNA for the CDR3 is TGTGCCAGCAGCCAGGATATGGGCTACAATGAGCAGTTCTTC. The V and J genes are TRBV14 and TRBJ2-1; D unclear. V dropped 3 bases and J dropped 3 bases, with 9 bases sitting between them. Germline loops: CDR1 SGHDN, CDR2 FVKESK. This CDR3 region has 14 residues.

The chain has TRBV7-2 and TRBJ1-5; TRBD1 is a possible D gene (6 bases). V gave up 1 base and J gave up 6 bases, with 13 bases separating them. The CDR3 is 15 residues long. CDR1 is SGHTA and CDR2 is FQGNSA in the germline V gene. The CDR3 spells CASSLGQGSFQPQHF. The CDR3 bases are TGTGCCAGCAGCTTAGGCCAGGGGAGTTTTCAGCCCCAGCATTTT.